This T cell receptor beta chain originates from a study of memory CD4+ T cells and cytomegalovirus serostatus. This clone was seen once. Profiled with immunoSEQ multiplex PCR; TCRdb holds only in-frame clones, not every one. The repertoire holds 75,000 to 90,000 clones, with approximately 84% as singletons. Trimming took 7 bases from V and 8 from J, leaving 17 bases between them. CDR1 is LNHDA, CDR2 SQIVND, per germline (reference sequence). The CDR3 is made up of 13 amino acids. The sort gate was single viable CD3+CD4+CD8-CD45RO+ cells for memory CD4+ T cells. Material: memory CD4+ T cells from blood. The TCR was taken from an adult in good health and CMV-seronegative. The chain recombines TRBV19 with TRBJ1-1; D unresolved. The CDR3 here is CASIDSGRIEAFF. CDR3 sequence (DNA): TGTGCCAGTATCGATTCAGGACGGATAGAAGCTTTCTTT.